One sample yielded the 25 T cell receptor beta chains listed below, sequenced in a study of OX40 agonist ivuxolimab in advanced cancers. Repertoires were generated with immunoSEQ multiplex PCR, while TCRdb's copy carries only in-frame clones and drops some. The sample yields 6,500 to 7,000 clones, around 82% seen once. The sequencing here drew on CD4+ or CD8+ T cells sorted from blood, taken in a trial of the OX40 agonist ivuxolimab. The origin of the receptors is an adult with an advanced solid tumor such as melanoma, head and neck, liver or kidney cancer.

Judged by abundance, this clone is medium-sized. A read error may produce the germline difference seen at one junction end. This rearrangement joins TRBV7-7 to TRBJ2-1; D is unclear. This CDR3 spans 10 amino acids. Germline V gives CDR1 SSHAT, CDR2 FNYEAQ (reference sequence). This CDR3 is CASSYNEQFF. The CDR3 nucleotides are TGTGCTAGCAGCTACAATGAGCAGTTCTTC.

CDR3 nucleotide sequence: TGTGCCAGCAGTTACTACTCTCCCGGGGAGCTGTTTTTT. Encoded protein: CASSYYSPGELFF. The chain recombines TRBV6-6 with TRBJ2-2; no clear D. V gave up 1 base and J gave up 6 bases, with 6 bases separating them. The CDR3 runs to 13 residues. The germline CDR1 and CDR2 sequences are MNHNY and SVGAGI (reference sequence).

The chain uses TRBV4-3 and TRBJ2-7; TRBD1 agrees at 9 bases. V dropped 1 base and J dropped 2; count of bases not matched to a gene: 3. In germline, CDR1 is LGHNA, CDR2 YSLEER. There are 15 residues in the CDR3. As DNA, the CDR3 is TGCGCCAGCAGCCAAGGACAGGGGGGAACCTACGAGCAGTACTTC. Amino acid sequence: CASSQGQGGTYEQYF.

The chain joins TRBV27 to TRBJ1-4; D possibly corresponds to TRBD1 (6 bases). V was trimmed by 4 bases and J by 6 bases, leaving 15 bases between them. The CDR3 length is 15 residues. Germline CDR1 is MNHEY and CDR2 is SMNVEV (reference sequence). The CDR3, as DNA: TGTGCCAGCAGTTGGGGGGGGCGGCTTGATGAAAAACTGTTTTTT. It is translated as CASSWGGRLDEKLFF.

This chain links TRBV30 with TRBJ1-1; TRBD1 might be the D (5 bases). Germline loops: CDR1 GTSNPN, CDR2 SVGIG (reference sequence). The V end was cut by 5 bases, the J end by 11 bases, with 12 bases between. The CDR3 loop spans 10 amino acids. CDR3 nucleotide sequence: TGTGCCTGGGGGGACTCGGGGGCTTTCTTT. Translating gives CAWGDSGAFF.

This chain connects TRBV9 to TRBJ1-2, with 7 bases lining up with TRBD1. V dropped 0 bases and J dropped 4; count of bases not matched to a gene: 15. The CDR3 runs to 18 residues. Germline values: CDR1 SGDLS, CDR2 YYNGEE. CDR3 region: CASSVGAREGAWGYGYTF. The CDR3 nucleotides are TGTGCCAGCAGCGTAGGGGCTAGGGAGGGGGCCTGGGGCTATGGCTACACCTTC.

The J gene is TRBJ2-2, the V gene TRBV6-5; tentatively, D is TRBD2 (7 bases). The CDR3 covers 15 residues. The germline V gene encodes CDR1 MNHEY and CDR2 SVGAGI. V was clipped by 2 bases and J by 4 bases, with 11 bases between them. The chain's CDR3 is CASSYGGATTGELFF. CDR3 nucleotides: TGTGCCAGCAGTTACGGGGGGGCGACCACCGGGGAGCTGTTTTTT.

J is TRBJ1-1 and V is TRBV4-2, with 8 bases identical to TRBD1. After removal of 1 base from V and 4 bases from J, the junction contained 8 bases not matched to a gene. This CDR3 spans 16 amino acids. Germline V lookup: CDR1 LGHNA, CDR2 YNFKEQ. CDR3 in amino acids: CASSQVQGAISTEAFF. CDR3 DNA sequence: TGTGCCAGCAGCCAAGTGCAGGGGGCAATTAGCACTGAAGCTTTCTTT.

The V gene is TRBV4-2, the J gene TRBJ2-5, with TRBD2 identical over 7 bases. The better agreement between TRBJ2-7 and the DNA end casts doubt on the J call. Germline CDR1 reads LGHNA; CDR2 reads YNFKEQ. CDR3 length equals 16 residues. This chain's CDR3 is CASSQDGGVPPYEQYF. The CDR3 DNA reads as TGTGCCAGCAGCCAAGATGGGGGGGTCCCCCCCTACGAGCAGTACTTC.

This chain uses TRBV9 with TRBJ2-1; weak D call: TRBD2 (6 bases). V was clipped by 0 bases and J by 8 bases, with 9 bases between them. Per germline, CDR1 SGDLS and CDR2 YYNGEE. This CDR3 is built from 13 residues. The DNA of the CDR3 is TGTGCCAGCAGCGTAGGGGGGGATTATGAGCAGTTCTTC. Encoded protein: CASSVGGDYEQFF.

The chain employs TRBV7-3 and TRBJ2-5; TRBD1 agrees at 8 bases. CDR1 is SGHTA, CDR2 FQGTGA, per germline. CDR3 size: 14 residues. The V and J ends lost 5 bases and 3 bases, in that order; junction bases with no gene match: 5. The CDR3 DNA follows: TGTGCCAGCAGCGCGACAGGGGATAAAGAGACCCAGTACTTC. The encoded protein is CASSATGDKETQYF.

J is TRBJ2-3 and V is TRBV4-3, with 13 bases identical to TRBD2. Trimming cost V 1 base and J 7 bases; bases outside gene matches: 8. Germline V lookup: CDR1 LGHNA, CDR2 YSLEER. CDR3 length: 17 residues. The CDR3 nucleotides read TGCGCCAGCAGCCAAGGACTGGGGACTAGCGGGGACCATACGCAGTATTTT. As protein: CASSQGLGTSGDHTQYF.

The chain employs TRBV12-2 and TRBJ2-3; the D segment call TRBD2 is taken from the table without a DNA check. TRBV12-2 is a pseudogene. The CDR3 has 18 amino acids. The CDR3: CASRLANRIAGDTDTQYF. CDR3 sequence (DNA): TGTGCAAGTCGCTTAGCGAACCGGATAGCGGGGGACACAGATACGCAGTATTTT.

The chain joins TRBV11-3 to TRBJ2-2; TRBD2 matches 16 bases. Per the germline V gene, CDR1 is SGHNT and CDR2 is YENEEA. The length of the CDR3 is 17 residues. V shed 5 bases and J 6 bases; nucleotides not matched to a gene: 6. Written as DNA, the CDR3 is TGTGCCAGCAGCGCGGGACTAGCGGGGGGGCCGCCCGGGGAGCTGTTTTTT. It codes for CASSAGLAGGPPGELFF.

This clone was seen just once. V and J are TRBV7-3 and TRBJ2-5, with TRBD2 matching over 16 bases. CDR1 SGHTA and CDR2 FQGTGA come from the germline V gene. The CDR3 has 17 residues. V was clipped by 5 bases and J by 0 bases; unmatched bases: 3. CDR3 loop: CASSLGTSGGDQETQYF. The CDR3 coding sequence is TGTGCCAGCAGCCTAGGGACTAGCGGGGGGGACCAAGAGACCCAGTACTTC.

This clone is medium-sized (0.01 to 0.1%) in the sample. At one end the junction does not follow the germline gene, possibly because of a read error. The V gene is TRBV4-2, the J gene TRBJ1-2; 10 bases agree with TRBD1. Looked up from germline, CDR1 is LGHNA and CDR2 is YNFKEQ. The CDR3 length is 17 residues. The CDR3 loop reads CASSEEYRDRGHYGYTF. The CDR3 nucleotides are TGTGCCAGCAGCGAAGAATACCGGGACAGGGGCCACTATGGCTACACCTTC.

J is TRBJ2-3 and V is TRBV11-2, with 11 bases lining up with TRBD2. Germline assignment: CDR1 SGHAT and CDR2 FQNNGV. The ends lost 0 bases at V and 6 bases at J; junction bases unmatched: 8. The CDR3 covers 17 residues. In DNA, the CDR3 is TGTGCCAGCAGCTTAGATCGGTATAGCGGGGGGGTGGATACGCAGTATTTT. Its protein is CASSLDRYSGGVDTQYF.

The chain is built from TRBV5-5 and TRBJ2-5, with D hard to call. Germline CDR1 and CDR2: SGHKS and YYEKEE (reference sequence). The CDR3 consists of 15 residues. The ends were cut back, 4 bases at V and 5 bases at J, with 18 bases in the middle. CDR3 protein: CASSPYSKLTETQYF. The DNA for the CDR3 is TGTGCCAGCAGCCCCTACTCCAAGTTAACCGAGACCCAGTACTTC.

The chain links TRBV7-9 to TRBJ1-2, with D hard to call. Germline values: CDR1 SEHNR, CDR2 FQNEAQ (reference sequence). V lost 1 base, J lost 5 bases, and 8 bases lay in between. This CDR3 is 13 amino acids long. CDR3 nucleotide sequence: TGTGCCAGCAGCTTAGATGGGAATTATGGCTACACCTTC. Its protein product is CASSLDGNYGYTF.

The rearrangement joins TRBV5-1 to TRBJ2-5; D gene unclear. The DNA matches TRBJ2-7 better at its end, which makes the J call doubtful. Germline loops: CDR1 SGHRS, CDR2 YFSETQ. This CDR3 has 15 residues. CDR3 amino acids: CASSLTNPKYYEQYF. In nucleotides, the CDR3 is TGCGCCAGCAGCTTGACCAACCCCAAGTACTACGAGCAGTACTTC.

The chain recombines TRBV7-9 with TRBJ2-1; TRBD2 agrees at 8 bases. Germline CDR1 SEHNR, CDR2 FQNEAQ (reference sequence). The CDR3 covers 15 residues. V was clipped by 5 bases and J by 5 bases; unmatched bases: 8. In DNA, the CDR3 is TGTGCCAGCAGCCATTCGGAGACTAGCGACAATGAGCAGTTCTTC. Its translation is CASSHSETSDNEQFF.

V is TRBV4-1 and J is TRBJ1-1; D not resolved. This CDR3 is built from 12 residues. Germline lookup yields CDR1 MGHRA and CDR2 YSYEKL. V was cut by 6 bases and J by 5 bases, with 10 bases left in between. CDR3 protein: CASRQKGTEAFF. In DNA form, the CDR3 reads TGCGCCAGCAGACAAAAGGGTACTGAAGCTTTCTTT.

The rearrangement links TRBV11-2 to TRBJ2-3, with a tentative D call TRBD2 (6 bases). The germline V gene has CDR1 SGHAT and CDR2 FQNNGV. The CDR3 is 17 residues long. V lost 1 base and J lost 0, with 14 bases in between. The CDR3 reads CASSLGGDPGSTDTQYF. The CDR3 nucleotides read TGTGCCAGCAGCTTAGGGGGGGATCCTGGGAGCACAGATACGCAGTATTTT.

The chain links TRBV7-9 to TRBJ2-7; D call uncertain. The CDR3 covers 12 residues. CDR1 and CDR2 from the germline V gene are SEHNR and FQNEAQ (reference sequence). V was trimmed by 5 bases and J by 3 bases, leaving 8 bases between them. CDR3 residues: CASSPSVYEQYF. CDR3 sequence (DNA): TGTGCCAGCAGCCCAAGCGTCTACGAGCAGTACTTC.

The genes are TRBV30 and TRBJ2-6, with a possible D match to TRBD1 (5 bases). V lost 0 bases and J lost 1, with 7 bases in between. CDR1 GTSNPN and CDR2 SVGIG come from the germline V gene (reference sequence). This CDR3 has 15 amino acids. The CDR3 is CAWSVDSSGANVLTF. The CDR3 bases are TGTGCCTGGAGTGTCGACAGTTCTGGGGCCAACGTCCTGACTTTC.